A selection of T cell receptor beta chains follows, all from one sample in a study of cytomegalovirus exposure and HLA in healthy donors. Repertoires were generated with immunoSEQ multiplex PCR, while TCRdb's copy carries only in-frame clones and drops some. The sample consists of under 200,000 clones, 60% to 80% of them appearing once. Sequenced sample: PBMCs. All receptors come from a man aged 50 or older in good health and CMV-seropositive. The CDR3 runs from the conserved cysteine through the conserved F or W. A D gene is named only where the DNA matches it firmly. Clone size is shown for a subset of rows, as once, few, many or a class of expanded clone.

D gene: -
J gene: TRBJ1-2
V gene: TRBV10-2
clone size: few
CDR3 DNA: TGCGCCAGCAGTCTGGGGAGGGTGGGTGGCTACACCTTC
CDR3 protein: CASSLGRVGGYTF

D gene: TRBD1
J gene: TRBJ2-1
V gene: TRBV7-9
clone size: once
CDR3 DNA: TGTGCCAGCAGCCCCAGGACAGGGGTAGCCTACAATGAGCAGTTCTTC
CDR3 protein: CASSPRTGVAYNEQFF

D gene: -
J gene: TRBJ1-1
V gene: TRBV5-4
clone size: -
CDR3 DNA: TGTGCCAGCAGCCATCGTCGGGAGACACGCACTGAAGCTTTCTTT
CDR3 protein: CASSHRRETRTEAFF

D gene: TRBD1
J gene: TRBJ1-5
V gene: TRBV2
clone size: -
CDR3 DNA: TGTGCCAGCAAACTCGGGACAGAGGGGAGCAATCAGCCCCAGCATTTT
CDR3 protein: CASKLGTEGSNQPQHF

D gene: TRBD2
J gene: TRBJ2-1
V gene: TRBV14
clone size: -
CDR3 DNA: TGTGCCAGCAGCCATCGTGCGGGGGGGCAAGATGAGCAGTTCTTC
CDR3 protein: CASSHRAGGQDEQFF

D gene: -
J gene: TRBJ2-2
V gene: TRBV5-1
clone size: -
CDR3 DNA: TGCGCCAGCACTGGAGGGGGCTCGAACACCGGGGAGCTGTTTTTT
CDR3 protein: CASTGGGSNTGELFF

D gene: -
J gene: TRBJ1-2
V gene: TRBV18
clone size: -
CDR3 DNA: TGTGCCAGCTCACCAGGAGATTCTAACTATGGCTACACCTTC
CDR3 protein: CASSPGDSNYGYTF

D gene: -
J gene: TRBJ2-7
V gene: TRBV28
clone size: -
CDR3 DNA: TGTGCCAGCAGTTTATTGGCTAGCTCCTACGAGCAGTACTTC
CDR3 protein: CASSLLASSYEQYF

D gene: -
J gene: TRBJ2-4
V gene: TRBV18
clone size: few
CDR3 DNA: TGTGCCAGCTCCCCCCAGGGTGCGGCCAAAAACATTCAGTACTTC
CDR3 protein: CASSPQGAAKNIQYF

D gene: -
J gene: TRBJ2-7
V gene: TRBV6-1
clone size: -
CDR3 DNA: TGTGCCAGCAGTGAAATGAGTGCAGGTTCCTACGAGCAGTACTTC
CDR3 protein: CASSEMSAGSYEQYF

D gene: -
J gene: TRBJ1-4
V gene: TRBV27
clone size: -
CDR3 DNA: TGTGCCAGCAGTTTATCAGACCTGACGGCGGGCTATGAAAAACTGTTTTTT
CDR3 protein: CASSLSDLTAGYEKLFF

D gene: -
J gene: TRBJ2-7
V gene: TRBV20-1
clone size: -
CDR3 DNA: TGCAGTGCTGGTCAGTACGAGCAGTACTTC
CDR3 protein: CSAGQYEQYF

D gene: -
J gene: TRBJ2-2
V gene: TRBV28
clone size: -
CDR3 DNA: TGTGCCAGCACCCACGACAGATTGAACACCGGGGAGCTGTTTTTT
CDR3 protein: CASTHDRLNTGELFF

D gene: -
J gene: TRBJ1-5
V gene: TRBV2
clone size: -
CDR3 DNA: TGTGCCAGCCGGCCCACAGGGTATCAGCCCCAGCATTTT
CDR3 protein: CASRPTGYQPQHF

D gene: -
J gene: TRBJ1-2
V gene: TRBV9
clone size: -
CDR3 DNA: TGTGCCAGCACCCCTAGGCACGTAGGTGGCTACACCTTC
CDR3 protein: CASTPRHVGGYTF

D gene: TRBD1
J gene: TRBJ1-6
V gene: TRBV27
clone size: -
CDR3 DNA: TGTGCCAGCAGTTTCGACAGGGGGAATTCACCCCTCCACTTT
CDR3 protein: CASSFDRGNSPLHF

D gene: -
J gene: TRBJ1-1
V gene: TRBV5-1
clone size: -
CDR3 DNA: TGCGCCAGCAGTAGGGGGGGCGCGGACACTGAAGCTTTCTTT
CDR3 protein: CASSRGGADTEAFF

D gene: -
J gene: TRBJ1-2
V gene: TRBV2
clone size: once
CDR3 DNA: TGTGCCAGCAGTGAAGAGAGGGGCAGGGGATTCTTTGGCTACACCTTC
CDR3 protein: CASSEERGRGFFGYTF

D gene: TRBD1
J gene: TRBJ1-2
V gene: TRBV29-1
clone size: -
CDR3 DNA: TGCAGCGTGGAGACAGGGGAGCTCGGTGGCTACACCTTC
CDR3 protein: CSVETGELGGYTF

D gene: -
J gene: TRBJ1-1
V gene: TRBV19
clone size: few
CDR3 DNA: TGTGCCAGTAGTATGGGCCCCACTGAAGCTTTCTTT
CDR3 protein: CASSMGPTEAFF

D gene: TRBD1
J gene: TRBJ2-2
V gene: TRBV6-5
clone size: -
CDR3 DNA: TGTGCCAGCAGTTACGAGGGGGCGGTCACCGGGGAGCTGTTTTTT
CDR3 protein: CASSYEGAVTGELFF

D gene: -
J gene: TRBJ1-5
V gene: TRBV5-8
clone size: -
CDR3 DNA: TGTGCCAGCAGCCGGCACGCGGGCGGTAGGCAGCCCCAGCATTTT
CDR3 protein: CASSRHAGGRQPQHF

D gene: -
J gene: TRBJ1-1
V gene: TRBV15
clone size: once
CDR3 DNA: TGTGCCACCAGCCCCGGGACAAAAGCTTTCTTT
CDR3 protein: CATSPGTKAFF

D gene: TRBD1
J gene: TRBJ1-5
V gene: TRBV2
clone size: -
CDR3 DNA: TGTGCCAGCAGTGAAGTGGACAGGGGCAATCAGCCCCAGCATTTT
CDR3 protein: CASSEVDRGNQPQHF

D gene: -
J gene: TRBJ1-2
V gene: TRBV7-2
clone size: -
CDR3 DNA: TGTGCCAGCAGCTCAAATAACTATGGCTACACCTTC
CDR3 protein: CASSSNNYGYTF

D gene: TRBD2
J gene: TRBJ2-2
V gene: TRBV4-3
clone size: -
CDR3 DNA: TGCGCCAGCAGCCAGGCTCCGACTAGCGCAAACACCGGGGAGCTGTTTTTT
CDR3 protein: CASSQAPTSANTGELFF

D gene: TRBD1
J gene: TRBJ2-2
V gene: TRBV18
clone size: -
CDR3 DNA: TGTGCCAGCTCACCCCGACATTCAGGGGGCACGGGCACCGGGGAGCTGTTTTTT
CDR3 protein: CASSPRHSGGTGTGELFF

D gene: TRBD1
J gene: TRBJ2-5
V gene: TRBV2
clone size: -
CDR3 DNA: TGTGCCAGCAGACGGACAGGGGAGGGGACCCAGTACTTC
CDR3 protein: CASRRTGEGTQYF

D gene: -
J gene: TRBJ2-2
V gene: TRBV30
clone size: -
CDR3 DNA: TGTGCCTGGAGTGTACGCCCTCAGTCACACCGGGGAGCTGTTTTT
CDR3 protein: CAWSVRPQSHRGAVF